Each of the 14 T cell receptor beta chains below was sequenced from the same sample in a study of molecular identifiers for immune sequencing clone quantification. TCRdb analysed the PCR reads with MiXCR anew, one entry per CDR3 protein. The profile shows around 480,000 distinct CDR3 sequences, roughly a fifth of them singletons. Sequencing was done on a sample of naive CD8+ T cells from blood, with Jurkat cell RNA spiked in. Subset defined: FACS-sorted CD8+CD4-CCR7+CD45RA+ naive T cells. Every receptor here comes from a human donor in good health. Some libraries in this study had Jurkat cell RNA spiked in.

Many counts were recorded for this clonotype. The genes are TRBV5-4 and TRBJ2-7; 8 bases are a match to TRBD2. The CDR3 runs 18 residues. The V gene end was trimmed by 0 bases and the J gene end by 4 bases; junction bases not matched to a gene: 15. Germline V gene data show CDR1 as SGHNT and CDR2 as YYREEE (reference sequence). The CDR3 sequence: CASSLEVFGTSGDYEQYF. The CDR3 nucleotides are TGTGCCAGCAGCTTGGAAGTTTTCGGTACTAGCGGTGATTACGAGCAGTACTTC.

The chain recombines TRBV6-5 with TRBJ2-3, with 12 bases matching TRBD2. This CDR3 has 14 residues. Per the germline V gene, CDR1 is MNHEY and CDR2 is SVGAGI. With V trimmed by 8 bases and J by 6 bases, 6 bases remained unmatched. The CDR3 coding sequence is TGTGCCAGCGCCACCGGGACTAGCGGGGATACGCAGTATTTT. Translating gives CASATGTSGDTQYF.

On this clonotype: Since a much larger clone is just one base distant, this may be a read error. The chain couples TRBV11-2 to TRBJ2-1; unclear D gene. V lost 1 base and J 9 bases, leaving 7 bases between the germline ends. The CDR3 extends over 12 amino acids. Per germline, CDR1 SGHAT and CDR2 FQNNGV. The CDR3: CASSLGGTEQFF. CDR3 bases: TGTGCCAGCAGCTTAGGGGGTACTGAGCAGTTCTTC. The complete variable domain, with remaining parts taken from reference TRBV11-2 and TRBJ2-1, reads EAGVAQSPRYKIIEKRQSVAFWCNPISGHATLYWYQQILGQGPKLLIQFQNNGVVDDSQLPKDRFSAERLKGVDSTLKIQPAKLEDSAVYLCASSLGGTEQFFGPGTRLTVL.

This clonotype was seen ten or more times. V usage is TRBV6-2 or TRBV6-3 and J usage is TRBJ1-5; D is perhaps TRBD1 (5 bases). Germline assignment: CDR1 MNHEY and CDR2 SVGEGT. The V gene lost 4 bases and the J gene lost 6 bases, with 10 bases spanning the gap. This CDR3 region has 13 residues. The CDR3 nucleotides read TGTGCCAGCAGTTCCGGGGACCCTCAGCCCCAGCATTTT. It is translated as CASSSGDPQPQHF.

This clonotype has more than one count but fewer than ten. The CDR3 DNA is TGCGCCAGCAGCCCGCAGTCATCGGGGAACACTGAAGCTTTCTTT. It encodes CASSPQSSGNTEAFF. V is TRBV5-1 and J is TRBJ1-1; D unclear. CDR1 is SGHRS and CDR2 is YFSETQ in the germline V gene. This CDR3 has 15 amino acids. Trimming took off 4 bases at V and 1 base at J, with 14 bases between the two ends.

Regarding this clonotype: A much larger clone differs from this one at a single base, so this may be a read error. The J gene is TRBJ1-5, the V gene TRBV2; D remains unclear. The length of the CDR3 is 14 residues. Germline-derived CDR1 and CDR2 are SNHLY and FYNNEI. The CDR3 DNA follows: TGTGCCAGCGAGTCGGGGATTAGCAATCAGCCCCAGCAATTT. The encoded protein is CASESGISNQPQQF. Full variable domain (outside the CDR3, taken from reference TRBV2 and TRBJ1-5): EPEVTQTPSHQVTQMGQEVILRCVPISNHLYFYWYRQILGQKVEFLVSFYNNEISEKSEIFDDQFSVERPDGSNFTLKIRSTKLEDSAMYFCASESGISNQPQQFGDGTRLSIL.

The chain recombines TRBV6-1 with TRBJ1-1, with D uncertain. CDR3 length equals 17 residues. Deletions cut 0 bases from V and 0 bases from J, with 14 bases between. Germline V gene sequence: CDR1 MNHNS, CDR2 SASEGT. This CDR3 is CASSEAPARHLNTEAFF. The CDR3 DNA is TGTGCCAGCAGTGAAGCTCCTGCCCGACACCTGAACACTGAAGCTTTCTTT.

The chain recombines TRBV12-3 or TRBV12-4 with TRBJ2-4, with a possible D match to TRBD2 (6 bases). The CDR3 sequence is 14 residues long. Trimming shortened V by 3 bases and J by 9 bases, and 15 bases separated the two germline ends. CDR3 coding DNA: TGTGCCAGCAGTTTTGAAGGTCCCGGGAGCATTCAGTACTTC. It yields the protein CASSFEGPGSIQYF.

This clonotype was seen many times. V and J are TRBV29-1 and TRBJ1-2; 7 positions agree with TRBD1. The CDR3 extends over 15 amino acids. Looked up from germline, CDR1 is SQVTM and CDR2 is ANQGSEA. V was clipped by 7 bases and J by 3 bases; unmatched bases: 14. The chain's CDR3 is CSATHETGPHYGYTF. CDR3 in DNA: TGCAGCGCAACGCACGAGACAGGGCCCCACTATGGCTACACCTTC.

This sequence joins TRBV20-1 and TRBJ1-1; 11 bases align to TRBD1. CDR1 and CDR2 (germline): DFQATT, SNEGSKA (reference sequence). This CDR3 is built from 14 residues. After removal of 5 bases from V and 5 bases from J, the junction contained 7 bases not matched to a gene. The DNA of the CDR3 is TGCAGTGCTTTTACCCGGGACAGGGGGACTGAAGCTTTCTTT. It yields the protein CSAFTRDRGTEAFF.

In this sample, this clonotype turned up a few times. This sequence joins TRBV12-5 and TRBJ2-7, with 8 bases that match TRBD1. Germline CDR1 is LGHNT and CDR2 is FRNRAP. The length of the CDR3 is 15 residues. Losses at the gene ends were 0 bases for V and 4 bases for J; bases not matched to a gene: 5. Written as DNA, the CDR3 is TGTGCTAGTGGTTTGGTTGGGGGACAGGTTTACGAGCAGTACTTC. This gives the protein CASGLVGGQVYEQYF.

This clonotype showed up just once. Possible read error: a much larger clone is one base away. In this CDR3 the conserved last residue, phenylalanine or tryptophan, is missing, so a read error is likely. V usage is TRBV7-9 and J usage is TRBJ2-2; 11 bases match TRBD1. Germline CDR1 reads SEHNR; CDR2 reads FQNEAQ (reference sequence). The CDR3 consists of 14 residues. The J segment lost 6 bases and the V segment lost 5 bases, leaving 2 bases of the junction unmatched. The CDR3 here is CASSPGQGAGELFS. As DNA, the CDR3 is TGTGCCAGCAGCCCGGGACAGGGGGCCGGGGAGCTGTTTTCT.

Details on this clonotype: Being one base from a much bigger clone, this may be a read error. The chain recombines TRBV12-3 or TRBV12-4 with TRBJ2-5; D possibly matches TRBD1 or TRBD2 (6 bases each). CDR3 length: 14 residues. The CDR3 loop is CARRRDTRQETQYF. For the CDR3, the DNA is TGTGCCCGCAGGCGGGACACCCGTCAAGAGACCCAGTACTTC.

This chain joins TRBV28 and TRBJ1-2, with D possibly being TRBD1 (6 bases). The CDR3 length is 13 residues. V dropped 7 bases and J dropped 5 bases, with 14 bases sitting between them. Per germline, CDR1 MDHEN and CDR2 SYDVKM. The CDR3 loop is CASNSGTPYGYTF. The CDR3 DNA reads as TGTGCCAGCAACTCCGGGACACCTTATGGCTACACCTTC.